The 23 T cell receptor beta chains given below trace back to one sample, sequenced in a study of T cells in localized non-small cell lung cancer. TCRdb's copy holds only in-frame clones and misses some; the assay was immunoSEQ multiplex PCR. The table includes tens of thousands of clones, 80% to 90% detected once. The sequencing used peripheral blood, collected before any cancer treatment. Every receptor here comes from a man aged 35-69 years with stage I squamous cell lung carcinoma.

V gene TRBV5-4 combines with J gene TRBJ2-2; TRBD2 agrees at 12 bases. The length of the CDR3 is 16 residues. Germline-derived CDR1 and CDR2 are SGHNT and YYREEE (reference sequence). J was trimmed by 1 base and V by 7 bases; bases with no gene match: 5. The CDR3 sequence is CASGILAGGNTGELFF. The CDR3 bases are TGTGCCAGCGGCATACTAGCGGGGGGGAACACCGGGGAGCTGTTTTTT.

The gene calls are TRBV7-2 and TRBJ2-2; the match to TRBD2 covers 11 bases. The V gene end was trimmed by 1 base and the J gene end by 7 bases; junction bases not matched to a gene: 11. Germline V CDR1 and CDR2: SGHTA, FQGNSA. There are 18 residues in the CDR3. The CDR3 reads CASSLVDGSGGAGGELFF. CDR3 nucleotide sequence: TGTGCCAGCAGCTTAGTCGATGGTAGCGGGGGGGCTGGCGGGGAGCTGTTTTTT.

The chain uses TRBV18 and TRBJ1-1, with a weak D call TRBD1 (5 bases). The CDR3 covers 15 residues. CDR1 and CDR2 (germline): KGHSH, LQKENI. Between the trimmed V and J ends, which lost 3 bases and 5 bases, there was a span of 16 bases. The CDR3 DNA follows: TGTGCCAGCTCACCTTCCCTCGACAGATGGACTGAAGCTTTCTTT. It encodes CASSPSLDRWTEAFF.

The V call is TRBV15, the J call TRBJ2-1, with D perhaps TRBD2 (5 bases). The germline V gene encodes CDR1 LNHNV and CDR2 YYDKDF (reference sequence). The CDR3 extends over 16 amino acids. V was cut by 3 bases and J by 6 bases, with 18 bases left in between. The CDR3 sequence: CATSRPVRRGFNEQFF. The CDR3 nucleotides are TGTGCCACCAGCAGGCCGGTAAGAAGAGGGTTCAATGAGCAGTTCTTC.

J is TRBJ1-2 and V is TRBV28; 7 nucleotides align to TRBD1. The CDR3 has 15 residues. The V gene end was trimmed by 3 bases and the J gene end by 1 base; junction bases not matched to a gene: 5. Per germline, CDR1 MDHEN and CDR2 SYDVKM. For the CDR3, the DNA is TGTGCCAGCAGTTTTGAAGACAGGGATAACTATGGCTACACCTTC. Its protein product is CASSFEDRDNYGYTF.

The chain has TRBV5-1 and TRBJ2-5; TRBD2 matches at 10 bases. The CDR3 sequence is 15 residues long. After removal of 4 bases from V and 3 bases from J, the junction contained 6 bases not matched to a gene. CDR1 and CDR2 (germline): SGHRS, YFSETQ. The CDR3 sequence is CASSLWLAGEETQYF. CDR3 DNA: TGCGCCAGCAGCCTTTGGCTAGCGGGGGAAGAGACCCAGTACTTC.

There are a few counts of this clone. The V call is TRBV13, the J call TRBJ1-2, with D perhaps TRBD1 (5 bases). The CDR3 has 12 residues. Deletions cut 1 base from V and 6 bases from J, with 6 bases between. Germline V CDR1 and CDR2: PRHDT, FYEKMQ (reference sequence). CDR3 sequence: CASSLVGDGYTF. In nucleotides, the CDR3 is TGTGCCAGCAGCTTAGTAGGGGATGGCTACACCTTC.

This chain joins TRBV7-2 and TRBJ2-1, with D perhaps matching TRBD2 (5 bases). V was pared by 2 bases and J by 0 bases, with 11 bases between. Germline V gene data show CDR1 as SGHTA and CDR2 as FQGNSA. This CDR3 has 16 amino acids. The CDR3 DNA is TGTGCCAGCAGCTTAACTAAAGGGAGCTCCTACAATGAGCAGTTCTTC. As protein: CASSLTKGSSYNEQFF.

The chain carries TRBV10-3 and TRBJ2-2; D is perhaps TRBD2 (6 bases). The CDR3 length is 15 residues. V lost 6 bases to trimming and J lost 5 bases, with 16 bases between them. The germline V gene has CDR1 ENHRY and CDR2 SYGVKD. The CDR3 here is CAIRPVEGDTGELFF. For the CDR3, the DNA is TGTGCCATCAGGCCCGTGGAGGGTGATACCGGGGAGCTGTTTTTT.

The CDR3, as DNA: TGTGCCAGCAGCTTAGACAGGGGTTATGAAAAACTGTTTTTT. Translating gives CASSLDRGYEKLFF. The chain has TRBV7-8 and TRBJ1-4, with 7 positions matching TRBD1. CDR1 is SGHVS, CDR2 FQNEAQ, per germline. CDR3 length: 14 residues. J gave up 6 bases and V 1 base, and 2 bases lay outside the gene matches. Full variable domain (remainder filled in from reference TRBV7-8 and TRBJ1-4): GAGVSQSPRYKVAKRGQDVALRCDPISGHVSLFWYQQALGQGPEFLTYFQNEAQLDKSGLPSDRFFAERPEGSVSTLKIQRTQQEDSAVYLCASSLDRGYEKLFFGSGTQLSVL.

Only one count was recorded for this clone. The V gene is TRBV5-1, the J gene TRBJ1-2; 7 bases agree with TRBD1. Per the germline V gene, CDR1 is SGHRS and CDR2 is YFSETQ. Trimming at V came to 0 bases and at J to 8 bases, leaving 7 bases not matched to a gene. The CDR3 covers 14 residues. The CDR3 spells CASSLVGTDQGYTF. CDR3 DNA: TGCGCCAGCAGCTTGGTTGGGACAGATCAGGGCTACACCTTC. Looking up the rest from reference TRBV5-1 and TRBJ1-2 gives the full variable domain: KAGVTQTPRYLIKTRGQQVTLSCSPISGHRSVSWYQQTPGQGLQFLFEYFSETQRNKGNFPGRFSGRQFSNSRSEMNVSTLELGDSALYLCASSLVGTDQGYTFGSGTRLTVV.

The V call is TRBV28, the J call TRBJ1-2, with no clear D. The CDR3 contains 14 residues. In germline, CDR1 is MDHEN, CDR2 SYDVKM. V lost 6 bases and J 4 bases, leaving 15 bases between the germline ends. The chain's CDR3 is CASRSSAGSYGYTF. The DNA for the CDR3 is TGTGCCAGCAGGTCCTCGGCAGGATCCTATGGCTACACCTTC.

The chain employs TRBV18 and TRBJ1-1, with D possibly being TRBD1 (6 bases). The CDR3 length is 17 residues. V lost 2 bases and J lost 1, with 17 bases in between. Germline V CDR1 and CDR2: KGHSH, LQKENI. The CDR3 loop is CASSPKVGGRPNTEAFF. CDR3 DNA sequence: TGTGCCAGCTCACCAAAAGTCGGGGGCCGCCCGAACACTGAAGCTTTCTTT.

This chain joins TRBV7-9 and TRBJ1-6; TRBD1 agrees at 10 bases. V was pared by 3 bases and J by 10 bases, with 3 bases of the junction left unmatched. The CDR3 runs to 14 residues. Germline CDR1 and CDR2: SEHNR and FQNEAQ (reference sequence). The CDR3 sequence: CASSLTGGESPLHF. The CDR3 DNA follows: TGTGCCAGCAGCTTGACAGGGGGCGAATCACCCCTCCACTTT. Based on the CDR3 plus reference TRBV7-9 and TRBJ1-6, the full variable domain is DTGVSQNPRHKITKRGQNVTFRCDPISEHNRLYWYRQTLGQGPEFLTYFQNEAQLEKSRLLSDRFSAERPKGSFSTLEIQRTEQGDSAMYLCASSLTGGESPLHFGNGTRLTVT.

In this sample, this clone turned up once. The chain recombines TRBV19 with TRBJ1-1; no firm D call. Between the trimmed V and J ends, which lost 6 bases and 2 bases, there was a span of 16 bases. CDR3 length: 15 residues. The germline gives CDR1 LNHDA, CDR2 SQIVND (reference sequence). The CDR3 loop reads CASSSPQRPNTEAFF. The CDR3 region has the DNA TGTGCCAGTAGCTCACCCCAGAGACCCAACACTGAAGCTTTCTTT.

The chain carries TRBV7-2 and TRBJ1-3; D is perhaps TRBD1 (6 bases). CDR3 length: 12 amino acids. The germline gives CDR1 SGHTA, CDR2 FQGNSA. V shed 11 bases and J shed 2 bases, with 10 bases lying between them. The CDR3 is CASQGAGNTIYF. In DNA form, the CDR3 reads TGTGCCTCACAGGGTGCTGGAAACACCATATATTTT.

The CDR3, as DNA: TGTGCCAGCAGTGACAACGGCCTGAGGGGCTACACCTTC. Residues: CASSDNGLRGYTF. The chain is built from TRBV6-1 and TRBJ1-2; D is ambiguous. The germline CDR1 and CDR2 sequences are MNHNS and SASEGT. V lost 3 bases and J lost 8, with 13 bases in between. The CDR3 runs 13 residues.

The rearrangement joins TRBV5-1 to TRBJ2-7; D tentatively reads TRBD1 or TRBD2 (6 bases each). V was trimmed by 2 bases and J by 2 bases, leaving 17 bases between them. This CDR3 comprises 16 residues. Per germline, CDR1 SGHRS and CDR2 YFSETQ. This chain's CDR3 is CASSLTVGGRTYEQYF. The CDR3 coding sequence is TGCGCCAGCAGCTTAACGGTCGGGGGCCGAACCTACGAGCAGTACTTC.

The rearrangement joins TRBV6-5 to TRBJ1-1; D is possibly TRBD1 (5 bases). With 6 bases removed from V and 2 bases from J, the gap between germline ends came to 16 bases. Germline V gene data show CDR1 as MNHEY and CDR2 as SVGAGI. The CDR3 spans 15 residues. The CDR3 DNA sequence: TGTGCCAGCAGCTGGTCTAATCAGGGTAACACTGAAGCTTTCTTT. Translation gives CASSWSNQGNTEAFF.

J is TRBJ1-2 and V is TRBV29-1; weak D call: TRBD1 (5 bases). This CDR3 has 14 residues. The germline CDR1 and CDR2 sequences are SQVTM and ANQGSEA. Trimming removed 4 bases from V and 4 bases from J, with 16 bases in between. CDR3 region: CSVGWSAGPYGYTF. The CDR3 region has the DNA TGCAGCGTTGGATGGTCGGCAGGGCCCTATGGCTACACCTTC.

The CDR3 nucleotides are TGTGCCAGCAGTGACTACAGGGGCGGCTACACCTTC. It encodes CASSDYRGGYTF. The chain combines TRBV6-5 with TRBJ1-2, with 7 positions matching TRBD1. The V gene end was trimmed by 5 bases and the J gene end by 8 bases; junction bases not matched to a gene: 5. Germline CDR1 reads MNHEY; CDR2 reads SVGAGI. CDR3 length equals 12 residues.

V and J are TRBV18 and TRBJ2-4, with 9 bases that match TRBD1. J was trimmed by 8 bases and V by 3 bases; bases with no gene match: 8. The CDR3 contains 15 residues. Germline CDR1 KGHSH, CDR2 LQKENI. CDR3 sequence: CASSPGTGKVYIQYF. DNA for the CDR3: TGTGCCAGCTCACCTGGGACAGGGAAAGTTTACATTCAGTACTTC.

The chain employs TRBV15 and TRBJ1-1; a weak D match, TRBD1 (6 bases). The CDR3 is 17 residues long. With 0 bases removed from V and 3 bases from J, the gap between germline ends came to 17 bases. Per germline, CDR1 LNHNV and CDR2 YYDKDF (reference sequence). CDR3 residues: CATSRDRRGGADTEAFF. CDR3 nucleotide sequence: TGTGCCACCAGCAGAGATCGAAGGGGGGGAGCGGACACTGAAGCTTTCTTT.